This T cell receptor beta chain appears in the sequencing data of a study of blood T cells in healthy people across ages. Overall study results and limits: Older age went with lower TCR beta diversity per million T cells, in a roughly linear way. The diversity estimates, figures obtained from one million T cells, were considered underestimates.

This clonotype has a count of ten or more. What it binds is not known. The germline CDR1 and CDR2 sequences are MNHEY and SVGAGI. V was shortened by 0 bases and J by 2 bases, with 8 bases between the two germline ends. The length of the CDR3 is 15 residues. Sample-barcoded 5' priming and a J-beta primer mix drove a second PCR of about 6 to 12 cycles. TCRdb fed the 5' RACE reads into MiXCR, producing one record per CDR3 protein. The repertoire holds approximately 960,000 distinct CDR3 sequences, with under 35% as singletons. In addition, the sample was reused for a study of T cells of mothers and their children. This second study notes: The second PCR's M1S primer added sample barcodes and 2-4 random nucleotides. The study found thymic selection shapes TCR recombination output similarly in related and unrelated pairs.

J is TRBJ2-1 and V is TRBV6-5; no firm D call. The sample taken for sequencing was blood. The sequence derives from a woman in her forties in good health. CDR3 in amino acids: CASSYSRQPYNEQFF. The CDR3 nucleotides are TGTGCCAGCAGTTACTCGCGTCAGCCCTACAATGAGCAGTTCTTC.